The rows below give T cell receptor beta chains drawn from one sample of a study of cytomegalovirus exposure and HLA in healthy donors. Using immunoSEQ multiplex PCR, the repertoire was profiled, and TCRdb retains in-frame clones only, with some absent. Of 300,000 to 400,000 clones listed, about nine tenths are singletons. The source material was PBMCs. Receptors originate from a woman aged 18-30 years in good health and CMV-seronegative. CDR3s include the opening cysteine and the closing phenylalanine or tryptophan. D genes are given only for firm matches.

v_gene: TRBV28
d_gene: .
CDR3aa: CASSLLGRAVNTIYF

v_gene: TRBV6-1
d_gene: TRBD2
CDR3aa: CASSEASGGSTDTQYF

v_gene: TRBV30
d_gene: .
CDR3aa: CAWSLVGPGEQFF

v_gene: TRBV27
d_gene: TRBD2
CDR3aa: CASSPGLAGGPLDNEQFF

v_gene: TRBV6-4
d_gene: .
CDR3aa: CASSEYWGADTQYF

v_gene: TRBV29-1
d_gene: TRBD2
CDR3aa: CSVEVGGNPYEQYF

v_gene: TRBV6-4
d_gene: .
CDR3aa: CASSGGGYNQPQHF

v_gene: TRBV28
d_gene: TRBD1
CDR3aa: CASSPPDRGGYGYTF

v_gene: TRBV15
d_gene: .
CDR3aa: CATSRQGNSNQPQHF

v_gene: TRBV5-1
d_gene: TRBD2
CDR3aa: CASSLAGGRETQYF

v_gene: TRBV27
d_gene: TRBD2
CDR3aa: CASSPLAGGPKDEQFF

v_gene: TRBV9
d_gene: .
CDR3aa: CASSPLILRHGQSSGNTIYF

v_gene: TRBV4-1
d_gene: TRBD1
CDR3aa: CASSQTTGANQPQHF

v_gene: TRBV5-1
d_gene: .
CDR3aa: CASSLEGDSGANVLTF

v_gene: TRBV5-4
d_gene: TRBD1
CDR3aa: CASSSRDSLSYEQYF

v_gene: TRBV19
d_gene: .
CDR3aa: CASSPGSMYEQYF

v_gene: TRBV5-4
d_gene: TRBD1
CDR3aa: CASSGRQGAITGELFF

v_gene: TRBV15
d_gene: .
CDR3aa: CATSSDRSNEKLFF